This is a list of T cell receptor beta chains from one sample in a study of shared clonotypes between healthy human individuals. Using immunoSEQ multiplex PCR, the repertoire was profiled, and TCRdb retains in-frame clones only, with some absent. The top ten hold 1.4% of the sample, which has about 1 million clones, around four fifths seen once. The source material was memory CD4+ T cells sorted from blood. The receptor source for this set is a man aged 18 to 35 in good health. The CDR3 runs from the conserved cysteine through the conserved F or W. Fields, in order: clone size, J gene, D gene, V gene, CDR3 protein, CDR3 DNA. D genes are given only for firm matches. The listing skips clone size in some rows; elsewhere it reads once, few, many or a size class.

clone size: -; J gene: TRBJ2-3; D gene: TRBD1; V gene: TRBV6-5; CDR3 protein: CASRKTGRTDTQYF; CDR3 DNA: TGTGCCAGCAGAAAGACAGGGCGGACAGATACGCAGTATTTT
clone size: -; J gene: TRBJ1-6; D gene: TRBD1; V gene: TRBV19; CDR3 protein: CASKGGQARNSPLHF; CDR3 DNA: TGTGCCAGTAAAGGCGGACAGGCGCGGAATTCACCCCTCCACTTT
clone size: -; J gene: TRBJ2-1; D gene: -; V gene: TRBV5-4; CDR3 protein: CASSYPSRSEQFF; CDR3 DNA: TGTGCCAGCAGTTATCCTTCGCGGTCTGAGCAGTTCTTC
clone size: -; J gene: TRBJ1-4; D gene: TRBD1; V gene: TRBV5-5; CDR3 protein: CASSLGPGQGHSTNEKLFF; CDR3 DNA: TGTGCCAGCAGCTTGGGACCGGGACAGGGTCATTCAACTAATGAAAAACTGTTTTTT
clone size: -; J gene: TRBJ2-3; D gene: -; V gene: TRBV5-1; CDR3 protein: CASRDVLAADTQYF; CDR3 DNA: TGCGCCAGCAGGGACGTCCTAGCCGCAGATACGCAGTATTTT
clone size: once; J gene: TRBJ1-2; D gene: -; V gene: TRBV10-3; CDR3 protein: CAISDREDYGYTF; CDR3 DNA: TGTGCCATCAGTGATAGGGAAGACTATGGCTACACCTTC
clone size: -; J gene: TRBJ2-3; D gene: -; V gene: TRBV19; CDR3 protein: CASSFRGSTDTQYF; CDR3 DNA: TGTGCCAGTAGCTTCCGGGGGTCCACAGATACGCAGTATTTT
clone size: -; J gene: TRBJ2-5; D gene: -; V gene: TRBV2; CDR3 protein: CASTEGRPYQETQYF; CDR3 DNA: TGTGCCAGCACCGAAGGGCGACCGTACCAAGAGACCCAGTACTTC
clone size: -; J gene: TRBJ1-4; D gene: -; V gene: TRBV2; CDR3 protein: CASSPREKLFF; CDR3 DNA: TGTGCCAGCAGTCCGCGAGAAAAACTGTTTTTT
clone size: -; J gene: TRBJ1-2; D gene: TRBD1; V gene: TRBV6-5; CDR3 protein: CASSYAGGGYTF; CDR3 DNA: TGTGCCAGCAGTTACGCAGGGGGCGGCTACACCTTC
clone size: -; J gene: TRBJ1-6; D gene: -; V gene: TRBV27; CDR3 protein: CAIIRMESPLHF; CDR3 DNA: TGTGCCATTATAAGGATGGAGTCACCCCTCCACTTT
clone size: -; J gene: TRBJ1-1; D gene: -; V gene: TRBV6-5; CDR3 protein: CASSYSSLGPEAFF; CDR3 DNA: TGTGCCAGCAGTTACTCGTCGCTGGGGCCTGAAGCTTTCTTT
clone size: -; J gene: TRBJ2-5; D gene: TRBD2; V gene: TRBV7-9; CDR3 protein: CASSLRGGKEETQYF; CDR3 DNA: TGTGCCAGCAGCTTACGCGGGGGGAAGGAAGAGACCCAGTACTTC
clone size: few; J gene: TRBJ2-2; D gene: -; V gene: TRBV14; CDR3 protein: CASSQREAGELFF; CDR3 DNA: TGTGCCAGCAGCCAAAGGGAGGCCGGGGAGCTGTTTTTT
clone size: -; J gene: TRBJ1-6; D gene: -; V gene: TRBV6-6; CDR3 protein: CASSQERGSLHF; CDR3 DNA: TGTGCCAGCAGCCAGGAACGAGGTTCCCTCCACTTT
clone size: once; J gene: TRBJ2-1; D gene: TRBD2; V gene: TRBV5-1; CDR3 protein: CASSITSGVLNEQFF; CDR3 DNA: TGCGCCAGCAGCATTACTAGCGGGGTGCTAAATGAGCAGTTCTTC
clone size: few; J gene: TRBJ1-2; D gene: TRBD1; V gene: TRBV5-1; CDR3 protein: CASSDGDRSHYGYTF; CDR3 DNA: TGCGCCAGCAGCGATGGGGACAGGTCCCACTATGGCTACACCTTC
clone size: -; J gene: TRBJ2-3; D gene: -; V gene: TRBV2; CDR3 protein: CASQRVDTDTQYF; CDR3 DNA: TGTGCCAGCCAGCGGGTTGACACAGATACGCAGTATTTT
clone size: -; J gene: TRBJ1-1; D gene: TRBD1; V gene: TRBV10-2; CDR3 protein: CASSKTGMNTEAFF; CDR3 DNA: TGCGCCAGCAGTAAGACAGGGATGAACACTGAAGCTTTCTTT
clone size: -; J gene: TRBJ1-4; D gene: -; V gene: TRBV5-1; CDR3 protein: CASSEGRGEKLFF; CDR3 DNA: TGCGCCAGCAGTGAGGGAAGGGGCGAAAAACTGTTTTTT
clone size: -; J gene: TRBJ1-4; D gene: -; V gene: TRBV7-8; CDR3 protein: CASSPTGQTNEKLFF; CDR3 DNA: TGTGCCAGCAGCCCTACGGGTCAAACTAATGAAAAACTGTTTTTT
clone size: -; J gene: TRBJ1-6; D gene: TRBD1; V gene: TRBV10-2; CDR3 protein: CASRNGTGATHF; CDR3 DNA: TGCGCCAGCAGGAACGGGACAGGGGCGACCCACTTT
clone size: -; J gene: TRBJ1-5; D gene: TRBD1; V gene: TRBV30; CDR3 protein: CAWSGQGAGNQPQHF; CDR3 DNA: TGTGCCTGGAGTGGACAGGGGGCGGGCAATCAGCCCCAGCATTTT
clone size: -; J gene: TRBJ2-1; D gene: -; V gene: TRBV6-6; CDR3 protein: CASSYGRTSYNEQFF; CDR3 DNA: TGTGCCAGCAGTTACGGTCGGACCTCCTACAATGAGCAGTTCTTC
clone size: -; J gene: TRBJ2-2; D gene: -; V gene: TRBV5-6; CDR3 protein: CASSFSSTGELFF; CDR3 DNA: TGTGCCAGCAGCTTCTCAAGTACCGGGGAGCTGTTTTTT
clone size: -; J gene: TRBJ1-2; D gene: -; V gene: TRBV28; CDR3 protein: CASFATSSRGYGYTF; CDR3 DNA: TGTGCCAGCTTTGCGACAAGCTCTCGTGGCTATGGCTACACCTTC
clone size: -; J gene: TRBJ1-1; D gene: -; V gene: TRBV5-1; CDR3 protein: CASSLGRKGLNTEAFF; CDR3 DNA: TGCGCCAGCAGCTTGGGGCGTAAAGGCCTGAACACTGAAGCTTTCTTT